This paragraph reports one TCR beta chain. In Seattle, patients joined the study during active infection and were tracked longitudinally. These data belong to a study of blood T cell repertoires in COVID-19. Background on the study: From T cells, B-cell-depleted T cells, or PBMCs came the material, which was cDNA or gDNA.

Profiling relied on immunoSEQ multiplex PCR, and the TCRdb table lists in-frame clones only, not all of them. The sample lists 150,000 to 160,000 clones; 83% were seen once. This clonotype originated in a woman aged 55-70 years with COVID-19, enrolled during active disease. Sequenced: peripheral blood.

CDR3 sequence reads: CASSLEGPKTQYF. As DNA, the CDR3 is TGCGCCAGCAGCTTGGAGGGGCCGAAGACCCAGTACTTC. This chain uses TRBV5-1 with TRBJ2-5; D might be TRBD1 (5 bases). The germline CDR1 and CDR2 sequences are SGHRS and YFSETQ. There are 13 residues in the CDR3. Trimming took off 0 bases at V and 6 bases at J, with 9 bases between the two ends. Variable domain in full (rest from reference TRBV5-1 and TRBJ2-5): KAGVTQTPRYLIKTRGQQVTLSCSPISGHRSVSWYQQTPGQGLQFLFEYFSETQRNKGNFPGRFSGRQFSNSRSEMNVSTLELGDSALYLCASSLEGPKTQYFGPGTRLLVL.